The following is a T cell receptor (beta chain) sequence with its context. Its matching antigen is unknown. The study ran its PCR with 60 Vbeta and 13 Jbeta primers. Measured with immunoSEQ multiplex PCR; TCRdb has only the in-frame clones, and not every one. The sample carries roughly 200,000 clones, about 80% recorded once. This entry comes from a study of cytomegalovirus exposure and HLA in healthy donors. Study outcomes and limitations: A few CMV-associated chains proved CMV antigen-specific in vitro.

Looked up from germline, CDR1 is MDHEN and CDR2 is SYDVKM. This CDR3 has 15 residues. The junction had 7 bases not matched to a gene; V was cut back by 3 bases and J by 5 bases. Sequenced: PBMCs. V and J are TRBV28 and TRBJ1-2; 9 nucleotides agree with TRBD1. The TCR originated in a man in his thirties or forties in good health and CMV-seronegative. CDR3 sequence: CASSLTGQGRYGYTF. In DNA, the CDR3 is TGTGCCAGCAGTTTGACCGGACAGGGGAGGTATGGCTACACCTTC.